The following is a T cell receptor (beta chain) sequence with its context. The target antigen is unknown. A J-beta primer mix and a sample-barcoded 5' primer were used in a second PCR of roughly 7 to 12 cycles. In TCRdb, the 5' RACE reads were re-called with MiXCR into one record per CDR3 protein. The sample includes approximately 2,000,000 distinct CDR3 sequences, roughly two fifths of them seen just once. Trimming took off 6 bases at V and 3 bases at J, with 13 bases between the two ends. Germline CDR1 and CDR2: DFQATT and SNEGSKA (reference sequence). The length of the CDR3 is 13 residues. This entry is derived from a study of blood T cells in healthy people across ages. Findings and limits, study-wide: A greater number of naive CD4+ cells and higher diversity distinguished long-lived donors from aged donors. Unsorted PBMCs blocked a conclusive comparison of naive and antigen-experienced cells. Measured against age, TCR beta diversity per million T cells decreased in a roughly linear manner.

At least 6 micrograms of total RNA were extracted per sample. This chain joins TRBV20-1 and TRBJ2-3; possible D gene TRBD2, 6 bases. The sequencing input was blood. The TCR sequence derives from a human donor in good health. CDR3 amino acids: CSAQVGGTDTQYF. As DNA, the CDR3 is TGCAGTGCCCAGGTGGGGGGAACAGATACGCAGTATTTT.